The rows below give T cell receptor beta chains drawn from one sample of a study of cytomegalovirus exposure and HLA in healthy donors. Profiled with immunoSEQ multiplex PCR; TCRdb holds only in-frame clones, not every one. The sample has about 140,000 clones; 70% to 75% are singletons. The sample comprised PBMCs. The receptors originated from a woman between 40 and 50 years old in good health and CMV-seronegative. Both conserved end residues are part of each CDR3. The D gene is left open where the match is weak. Clone size, where shown, is once, few, many, or a class for clones that have expanded.

clone_size,v_call,d_call,j_call,cdr3_length,cdr3_aa,cdr3_nt
few,TRBV2,TRBD1,TRBJ1-1,13,CAGRQGVGTEAFF,TGTGCCGGAAGACAGGGTGTAGGCACTGAAGCTTTCTTT
few,TRBV27,NA,TRBJ1-1,14,CASSRTGFNTEAFF,TGTGCCAGCAGCCGAACAGGGTTTAACACTGAAGCTTTCTTT
NA,TRBV19,NA,TRBJ1-4,14,CASSGPATYEKLFF,TGTGCCAGTAGTGGGCCGGCCACTTATGAAAAACTGTTTTTT
NA,TRBV7-2,NA,TRBJ2-2,14,CASSPRQNTGELFF,TGTGCCAGCAGCCCACGACAGAACACCGGGGAGCTGTTTTTT
NA,TRBV4-1,NA,TRBJ1-1,15,CASSQGHFQDTEAFF,TGCGCCAGCAGCCAAGGACATTTCCAGGACACTGAAGCTTTCTTT
few,TRBV19,NA,TRBJ1-6,13,CASSIAVGKPLHF,TGTGCCAGTAGTATAGCAGTCGGGAAACCCCTCCACTTT
NA,TRBV5-6,NA,TRBJ1-6,12,CASSLTVSPLHF,TGTGCCAGCAGCTTGACTGTTTCACCCCTCCACTTT
NA,TRBV2,TRBD2,TRBJ2-7,18,CASSDPTSGGALNSEQYF,TGTGCCAGCAGTGACCCGACTAGCGGGGGGGCCTTGAACAGCGAGCAGTACTTC
NA,TRBV7-2,NA,TRBJ2-3,15,CASSPRVTSTDTQYF,TGTGCCAGCAGCCCACGGGTTACTAGCACAGATACGCAGTATTTT
few,TRBV6-6,TRBD1,TRBJ1-4,15,CASRVLRGREEKLFF,TGTGCCAGCAGGGTCCTCAGGGGGCGAGAGGAAAAACTGTTTTTT
NA,TRBV5-1,TRBD2,TRBJ2-3,20,CASSLAGGTSGGRGTDTQYF,TGCGCCAGCAGCTTGGCCGGGGGGACTAGCGGGGGGCGGGGTACAGATACGCAGTATTTT
NA,TRBV11-2,NA,TRBJ1-1,12,CASSLLNTEAFF,TGTGCCAGCAGCCTTCTGAACACTGAAGCTTTCTTT
NA,TRBV4-1,NA,TRBJ2-5,15,CASSQNAGLGETQYF,TGCGCCAGCAGCCAAAATGCGGGGCTGGGTGAGACCCAGTACTTC
NA,TRBV6-1,NA,TRBJ2-5,14,CASSEYVGRETQYF,TGTGCCAGCAGTGAATATGTTGGGAGGGAGACCCAGTACTTC
NA,TRBV7-9,NA,TRBJ1-4,12,CASSFSGEKLFF,TGTGCCAGCAGCTTTTCGGGGGAAAAACTGTTTTTT
NA,TRBV5-1,NA,TRBJ2-7,14,CASSLDRASYEQYF,TGCGCCAGCAGCTTGGACAGGGCTTCCTACGAGCAGTACTTC
NA,TRBV6-1,TRBD1,TRBJ1-5,13,CASRTGINQPQHF,TGTGCCAGTAGGACAGGGATCAATCAGCCCCAGCATTTT
NA,TRBV19,NA,TRBJ1-1,13,CASNTGRNTEAFF,TGTGCCAGTAATACCGGGAGAAACACTGAAGCTTTCTTT
NA,TRBV7-2,TRBD1,TRBJ2-3,14,CATTNRGYTDTQYF,TGTGCCACAACAAACAGGGGGTACACAGATACGCAGTATTTT
NA,TRBV5-1,NA,TRBJ2-1,15,CASTSTSLGYNEQFF,TGCGCCAGCACCTCAACTAGCCTGGGCTACAATGAGCAGTTCTTC
NA,TRBV7-2,NA,TRBJ1-2,16,CASSPEVGRVFGGYTF,TGTGCCAGCAGCCCTGAGGTCGGCAGGGTCTTCGGTGGCTACACCTTC
NA,TRBV4-1,TRBD1,TRBJ2-7,15,CASSQDIGTGYEQYF,TGCGCCAGCAGCCAAGATATTGGGACAGGTTACGAGCAGTACTTC
NA,TRBV5-6,TRBD1,TRBJ1-6,16,CASSLRDRGPNSPLHF,TGTGCCAGCAGCTTACGGGACAGGGGGCCCAATTCACCCCTCCACTTT
NA,TRBV4-1,NA,TRBJ1-5,18,CASSQVGAGAFGNQPQHF,TGCGCCAGCAGCCAAGTAGGGGCAGGGGCGTTTGGCAATCAGCCCCAGCATTTT
NA,TRBV7-9,NA,TRBJ2-1,14,CASSLGGSNNEQFF,TGTGCCAGCAGCTTAGGCGGCAGTAACAATGAGCAGTTCTTC
NA,TRBV5-1,TRBD2,TRBJ2-1,15,CASSLDTGGQIKQFF,TGCGCCAGCAGCTTGGATACGGGGGGGCAAATCAAGCAGTTCTTC
NA,TRBV28,NA,TRBJ1-2,13,CASSSGAYYGYTF,TGTGCCAGCAGTTCTGGGGCTTACTATGGCTACACCTTC
NA,TRBV4-2,TRBD1,TRBJ2-6,18,CASSQDRSSRSGANVLTF,TGTGCCAGCAGCCAGGACAGGAGTAGCCGGTCTGGGGCCAACGTCCTGACTTTC
NA,TRBV18,TRBD1,TRBJ1-1,15,CASSPGTGMGTEAFF,TGTGCCAGCTCACCGGGGACAGGGATGGGAACTGAAGCTTTCTTT
NA,TRBV2,NA,TRBJ1-6,16,CASSAERSSYNSPLHF,TGTGCCAGCAGCGCGGAGAGGAGCTCCTATAATTCACCCCTCCACTTT
NA,TRBV5-8,TRBD2,TRBJ2-1,16,CASSLPLAGGPNEQFF,TGTGCCAGCAGCTTACCACTAGCGGGGGGGCCCAATGAGCAGTTCTTC
NA,TRBV2,NA,TRBJ1-1,14,CASSYNNPGAEAFF,TGTGCCAGCAGTTATAATAACCCAGGGGCAGAAGCTTTCTTT
NA,TRBV14,NA,TRBJ2-5,16,CASSQGQGYIQETQYF,TGTGCCAGCAGCCAAGGGCAGGGTTATATCCAAGAGACCCAGTACTTC
few,TRBV19,NA,TRBJ1-5,13,CASTETGNQPQHF,TGTGCCAGTACCGAGACAGGTAATCAGCCCCAGCATTTT
NA,TRBV10-3,NA,TRBJ2-5,13,CAISERGLEAQYF,TGTGCCATCAGTGAACGAGGGTTAGAGGCCCAGTACTTC
NA,TRBV6-6,NA,TRBJ1-5,13,CASSPRSNQPQHF,TGTGCCAGCAGTCCCCGGTCCAATCAGCCCCAGCATTTT
NA,TRBV4-2,NA,TRBJ1-2,13,CASSLNREGGYTF,TGTGCCAGCAGCCTAAACAGGGAGGGTGGCTACACCTTC
NA,TRBV13,TRBD2,TRBJ2-1,15,CASSLDGGGYNEQFF,TGTGCCAGCAGCTTAGACGGGGGGGGTTACAATGAGCAGTTCTTC
NA,TRBV7-8,NA,TRBJ2-5,14,CASSFPGNGETQYF,TGTGCCAGCAGCTTTCCGGGGAATGGGGAGACCCAGTACTTC
NA,TRBV5-1,TRBD1,TRBJ1-1,14,CASSQGQFNTEAFF,TGCGCCAGCAGCCAGGGACAGTTTAACACTGAAGCTTTCTTT
NA,TRBV28,TRBD1,TRBJ1-2,14,CASSSTGGGNGYTF,TGTGCCAGCAGTTCAACAGGGGGCGGGAATGGCTACACCTTC
few,TRBV5-4,NA,TRBJ2-3,12,CASRAGTDTQYF,TGTGCCAGCAGGGCAGGGACAGATACGCAGTATTTT
NA,TRBV5-1,TRBD1,TRBJ2-6,20,CARTTFPTGGASSGANVLTF,TGCGCCAGAACAACCTTCCCAACAGGGGGCGCTAGCTCTGGGGCCAACGTCCTGACTTTC
NA,TRBV7-9,NA,TRBJ2-5,15,CASSLVAYAEETQYF,TGTGCCAGCAGCTTAGTAGCGTACGCGGAAGAGACCCAGTACTTC
NA,TRBV28,TRBD1,TRBJ1-2,15,CASSLSDRALYGYTF,TGTGCCAGCAGTTTATCGGACAGGGCACTCTATGGCTACACCTTC
NA,TRBV15,TRBD1,TRBJ1-1,17,CATSRGSPGQVNTEAFF,TGTGCCACCAGCAGAGGATCTCCGGGACAGGTGAACACTGAAGCTTTCTTT
NA,TRBV29-1,NA,TRBJ2-1,15,CSVEGGPSLYNEQFF,TGCAGCGTTGAAGGGGGGCCTTCGCTTTACAATGAGCAGTTCTTC
once,TRBV9,TRBD1,TRBJ2-3,16,CASSTGQGTGTDTQYF,TGTGCCAGCAGCACCGGACAGGGAACGGGCACAGATACGCAGTATTTT
NA,TRBV7-8,TRBD2,TRBJ2-5,15,CASSLGYGGGETQYF,TGTGCCAGCAGCTTAGGGTACGGGGGGGGCGAGACCCAGTACTTC
few,TRBV4-1,NA,TRBJ1-4,17,CASTSTRWGTQEGKLFF,TGCGCCAGCACCTCCACACGTTGGGGGACCCAGGAGGGAAAACTGTTTTTT
once,TRBV7-2,TRBD1,TRBJ1-2,14,CASSLWTGRDGYTF,TGTGCCAGCAGCCTATGGACAGGGCGAGATGGCTACACCTTC
NA,TRBV14,NA,TRBJ1-1,14,CASSYAGARTEAFF,TGTGCCAGCAGCTACGCGGGGGCGAGGACTGAAGCTTTCTTT
NA,TRBV5-1,TRBD2,TRBJ2-1,17,CASSSGTSGGINNEQFF,TGCGCCAGCAGTTCCGGGACTAGCGGGGGCATAAACAATGAGCAGTTCTTC